This note documents a single TCR beta chain sequence. No antigen is known for it. These data are taken from a study of monozygotic twins with inflammatory bowel disease. Broader study findings: Healthy twins showed more clonotype sharing with others than IBD patients, especially patients with disease activity.

The CDR3 spans 16 residues. CDR1 SGHRS and CDR2 YFSETQ come from the germline V gene. TCRdb processed the 5' RACE reads again and assigns one entry to each CDR3 protein, with no DNA. In all, the sample yields 400,000 to 500,000 distinct CDR3 sequences. The source of this sequence is a human donor with ulcerative colitis or Crohn's disease, or a healthy co-twin of an affected twin (not recorded which). Sequenced input: blood. The chain has TRBV5-1 and TRBJ1-6; there is no DNA to check the TCRdb D call of TRBD1. CDR3 sequence reads: CASSPNWDRHNSPLHF.